Below are 23 T cell receptor beta chains sequenced from a single sample in a study of cytomegalovirus exposure and HLA in healthy donors. PCR used 60 Vbeta primers and 13 Jbeta primers. TCRdb keeps only in-frame clones here, not all; method: immunoSEQ multiplex PCR. The sample contains 150,000 to 160,000 clones, 65% to 75% of which appear only once. Sequencing input: PBMCs. Receptor source: a man aged 18 to 35 in good health and CMV-seronegative.

The chain employs TRBV15 and TRBJ2-5; 10 nucleotides match TRBD2. The junction had 6 bases not matched to a gene; V was cut back by 4 bases and J by 4 bases. CDR3 length equals 15 residues. CDR1 is LNHNV, CDR2 YYDKDF, per germline (reference sequence). This chain's CDR3 is CATSNPTSGVETQYF. Here the CDR3 DNA reads TGTGCCACCAGCAACCCCACTAGCGGGGTAGAGACCCAGTACTTC. Looking up the rest from reference TRBV15 and TRBJ2-5 gives the full variable domain: DAMVIQNPRYQVTQFGKPVTLSCSQTLNHNVMYWYQQKSSQAPKLLFHYYDKDFNNEADTPDNFQSRRPNTSFCFLDIRSPGLGDTAMYLCATSNPTSGVETQYFGPGTRLLVL.

V and J are TRBV2 and TRBJ2-3, with D perhaps TRBD1 (6 bases). The CDR3 covers 14 residues. Germline CDR1 is SNHLY and CDR2 is FYNNEI. Trimming stripped 6 bases from V and 2 bases from J, with 12 bases between. In nucleotides, the CDR3 is TGTGCCAGCAGCCACCGGGACACCACAGATACGCAGTATTTT. Translation: CASSHRDTTDTQYF.

The chain uses TRBV5-1 and TRBJ2-1; D possibly corresponds to TRBD1 (6 bases). The CDR3 covers 15 residues. Looked up from germline, CDR1 is SGHRS and CDR2 is YFSETQ. Trimming pared 0 bases from V and 4 bases from J, leaving 11 bases between. Written as DNA, the CDR3 is TGCGCCAGCAGCTTGGAGCAGGGGAAATACAATGAGCAGTTCTTC. Protein: CASSLEQGKYNEQFF.

The chain combines TRBV4-1 with TRBJ2-5; the D is unclear. Germline V gene lookup returns CDR1 MGHRA and CDR2 YSYEKL. The CDR3 length is 14 residues. V was pared by 4 bases and J by 2 bases, with 11 bases between. CDR3 sequence reads: CASSPLPGQETQYF. The DNA for the CDR3 is TGCGCCAGCAGCCCCCTCCCAGGACAAGAGACCCAGTACTTC.

The chain couples TRBV7-2 to TRBJ2-5; TRBD2 matches at 10 bases. Trimming cost V 1 base and J 1 base; bases outside gene matches: 3. Germline lookup yields CDR1 SGHTA and CDR2 FQGNSA. The CDR3 consists of 16 residues. DNA for the CDR3: TGTGCCAGCAGCTTAGGAGCGGGGGGGTCCCAAGAGACCCAGTACTTC. This sequence encodes CASSLGAGGSQETQYF.

The gene calls are TRBV11-3 and TRBJ2-2, with D possibly matching TRBD1 (6 bases). The CDR3 spans 12 residues. Germline lookup yields CDR1 SGHNT and CDR2 YENEEA. V was cut by 11 bases and J by 2 bases, with 9 bases left in between. CDR3 region: CAVRGNTGELFF. For the CDR3, the DNA is TGTGCCGTCAGGGGTAACACCGGGGAGCTGTTTTTT.

The genes are TRBV28 and TRBJ1-5, with D hard to call. Trimming took off 5 bases at V and 8 bases at J, with 16 bases between the two ends. CDR1 is MDHEN and CDR2 is SYDVKM in the germline V gene. CDR3 length: 14 residues. The CDR3 protein is CASSTRLRVEPQHF. CDR3 DNA sequence: TGTGCCAGCAGTACGAGGCTCCGTGTAGAGCCCCAGCATTTT.

The J gene is TRBJ1-4, the V gene TRBV7-6, with D tentatively TRBD1 (6 bases). CDR1 and CDR2 from the germline V gene are SGHVS and FNYEAQ. V lost 2 bases and J lost 7, with 20 bases in between. The CDR3 contains 17 residues. The CDR3 protein is CASSLSFQGKGGEKLFF. As DNA, the CDR3 is TGTGCCAGCAGCTTATCCTTTCAGGGGAAAGGAGGTGAAAAACTGTTTTTT. The variable domain in full, with the rest retrieved from reference TRBV7-6 and TRBJ1-4, is GAGVSQSPRYKVTKRGQDVALRCDPISGHVSLYWYRQALGQGPEFLTYFNYEAQQDKSGLPNDRFSAERPEGSISTLTIQRTEQRDSAMYRCASSLSFQGKGGEKLFFGSGTQLSVL.

This clone turned up a few times. V gene TRBV7-8 combines with J gene TRBJ1-3; 7 bases agree with TRBD1. This CDR3 has 16 residues. Trimming at V came to 5 bases and at J to 2 bases, leaving 9 bases not matched to a gene. Per the germline V gene, CDR1 is SGHVS and CDR2 is FQNEAQ. CDR3 nucleotides: TGTGCCAGCAGCCCCAAATACGGGACAGCTGGAAACACCATATATTTT. Amino acids: CASSPKYGTAGNTIYF.

The chain has TRBV5-1 and TRBJ2-2; D perhaps matches TRBD1 (5 bases). The germline V and J ends were trimmed by 6 bases and 2 bases, with 17 bases remaining between them. In germline, CDR1 is SGHRS, CDR2 YFSETQ. This CDR3 comprises 16 residues. CDR3 nucleotide sequence: TGCGCCAGCACTTTGGGGCATGGACCTAACACCGGGGAGCTGTTTTTT. Its protein product is CASTLGHGPNTGELFF.

V and J are TRBV7-9 and TRBJ1-3; 7 bases are a match to TRBD1. Germline V gives CDR1 SEHNR, CDR2 FQNEAQ (reference sequence). The J segment lost 4 bases and the V segment lost 5 bases, leaving 5 bases of the junction unmatched. CDR3 length: 14 residues. The CDR3 DNA follows: TGTGCCAGCAGCCGAGGGGGCACGGGAAACACCATATATTTT. Its translation: CASSRGGTGNTIYF.

The chain combines TRBV5-1 with TRBJ1-3; 10 positions agree with TRBD1. Germline V lookup: CDR1 SGHRS, CDR2 YFSETQ. The CDR3 covers 14 residues. V lost 3 bases and J lost 5; bases outside the gene matches: 2. CDR3 in DNA: TGCGCCAGCAGCTGGACAGGGGGTAGAAACACCATATATTTT. Residues: CASSWTGGRNTIYF.

This chain uses TRBV29-1 with TRBJ2-3; 7 nucleotides line up with TRBD1. J was trimmed by 3 bases and V by 7 bases; bases with no gene match: 13. The CDR3 has 15 amino acids. The V gene's germline CDR1 is SQVTM and CDR2 ANQGSEA. The CDR3 is CSGHYRGGWTDTQYF. The CDR3 nucleotides read TGCAGCGGACACTACAGGGGTGGTTGGACAGATACGCAGTATTTT.

This clone was seen only a few times. The J gene is TRBJ2-3, the V gene TRBV7-2, with 12 positions matching TRBD2. CDR3 length equals 19 residues. Germline lookup yields CDR1 SGHTA and CDR2 FQGNSA. The trim removed 5 bases at V and 0 bases at J, leaving 12 bases unmatched. DNA for the CDR3: TGTGCCAGCAGCCAAGATCCAACTAGCGGGGGGCCAAGCACAGATACGCAGTATTTT. Translated: CASSQDPTSGGPSTDTQYF.

This clone was seen a handful of times. V usage is TRBV5-1 and J usage is TRBJ2-3, with no clear D. Trimming removed 6 bases from V and 3 bases from J, with 8 bases in between. This CDR3 spans 12 amino acids. Germline CDR1 SGHRS, CDR2 YFSETQ. The CDR3 protein is CASIESTDTQYF. As DNA, the CDR3 is TGCGCCAGCATCGAGAGTACAGATACGCAGTATTTT. The full variable domain, completed using reference TRBV5-1 and TRBJ2-3, is KAGVTQTPRYLIKTRGQQVTLSCSPISGHRSVSWYQQTPGQGLQFLFEYFSETQRNKGNFPGRFSGRQFSNSRSEMNVSTLELGDSALYLCASIESTDTQYFGPGTRLTVL.

The rearrangement uses TRBV9 and TRBJ2-1, with D tentatively TRBD1 (9 bases). Germline V gene lookup returns CDR1 SGDLS and CDR2 YYNGEE. Trimming removed 0 bases at V and 6 bases at J, with 19 bases between. The CDR3 has 17 amino acids. The CDR3 sequence is CASSVVGGGTGTNEQFF. The CDR3, as DNA: TGTGCCAGCAGCGTAGTCGGCGGGGGGACAGGGACCAATGAGCAGTTCTTC.

This clone appeared a single time. The chain employs TRBV19 and TRBJ1-4; D is unresolved. The germline CDR1 and CDR2 sequences are LNHDA and SQIVND (reference sequence). V was shortened by 1 base and J by 7 bases, with 10 bases between the two germline ends. This CDR3 comprises 14 residues. This chain's CDR3 is CASSIGQSVEKLFF. In DNA, the CDR3 is TGTGCCAGTAGTATAGGTCAGTCCGTTGAAAAACTGTTTTTT.

The CDR3 loop reads CASSSYPGTGVYGYTF. CDR3 nucleotide sequence: TGCGCCAGCAGCTCCTATCCCGGGACAGGGGTTTATGGCTACACCTTC. The chain recombines TRBV5-1 with TRBJ1-2, with TRBD1 matching 10 bases. V was pared by 3 bases and J by 5 bases, with 10 bases of the junction left unmatched. Germline-derived CDR1 and CDR2 are SGHRS and YFSETQ. The CDR3 is 16 amino acids.

V and J are TRBV6-1 and TRBJ2-1; 9 bases map to TRBD1. J lost 6 bases, V lost 7 bases, and 7 bases had no gene match. The CDR3 is 14 amino acids. From germline, CDR1 is MNHNS and CDR2 SASEGT. CDR3 in amino acids: CASTLGTGSNEQFF. The CDR3 region has the DNA TGTGCCAGCACTCTAGGGACAGGGAGCAATGAGCAGTTCTTC.

The CDR3 DNA reads TGTGCCAGCAGTACTCAGGGGAACACTGAAGCTTTCTTT. Protein product: CASSTQGNTEAFF. The chain couples TRBV6-5 to TRBJ1-1; D is possibly TRBD1 (5 bases). The CDR3 is made up of 13 amino acids. From germline, CDR1 is MNHEY and CDR2 SVGAGI. V dropped 5 bases and J dropped 1 base, with 8 bases sitting between them.

This clone has just one count. The chain is built from TRBV27 and TRBJ2-1; 12 positions agree with TRBD2. The CDR3 has 16 residues. J gave up 1 base and V 7 bases, and 5 bases lay outside the gene matches. CDR1 MNHEY and CDR2 SMNVEV come from the germline V gene (reference sequence). The CDR3 protein is CASMITSGGSYNEQFF. CDR3 DNA sequence: TGTGCCAGCATGATTACTAGCGGGGGGTCCTACAATGAGCAGTTCTTC.

The chain recombines TRBV27 with TRBJ2-3; D unclear. Germline CDR1 MNHEY, CDR2 SMNVEV (reference sequence). CDR3 length: 17 residues. Trimming left V 5 bases short and J 1 base short, with 19 bases between. The DNA of the CDR3 is TGTGCCAGCAGTCACATCATTACTATTGATGGCACAGATACGCAGTATTTT. It specifies CASSHIITIDGTDTQYF.

The chain carries TRBV5-4 and TRBJ1-1; perhaps TRBD1 as D (5 bases). The CDR3 consists of 13 residues. The ends were cut back, 2 bases at V and 6 bases at J, with 11 bases in the middle. Germline V lookup: CDR1 SGHNT, CDR2 YYREEE (reference sequence). As DNA, the CDR3 is TGTGCCAGCAGCTTTTTCGGGGGGGCTGAAGCTTTCTTT. Protein sequence: CASSFFGGAEAFF. The full variable domain, with the rest looked up from reference TRBV5-4 and TRBJ1-1, is ETGVTQSPTHLIKTRGQQVTLRCSSQSGHNTVSWYQQALGQGPQFIFQYYREEENGRGNFPPRFSGLQFPNYSSELNVNALELDDSALYLCASSFFGGAEAFFGQGTRLTVV.